This is a list of T cell receptor beta chains from one sample in a study of human T cells and chemical hapten exposure. TCRdb fed the RACE reads into MiXCR, producing one record per CDR3 protein. This table has some 400,000 distinct CDR3 sequences, around 4.8% appearing once. Sequenced material: whole blood, taken in connection with sensitization to the hapten diphenylcyclopropenone (DPC). The receptors stem from a woman aged 45-60 years with alopecia areata. Some clones in this sample may be carry-over from other donors' samples. Both conserved end residues are trimmed from each CDR3.

j_call: TRBJ2-7
v_call: TRBV7-8
cdr3_aa: ASSSGTEMNEQY

j_call: TRBJ2-2
v_call: TRBV6-5
cdr3_aa: ASSYRRPGLAEANTGELF

j_call: TRBJ1-5
v_call: TRBV7-8
cdr3_aa: ASSPFAGDNQPQH

j_call: TRBJ2-2
v_call: TRBV14
cdr3_aa: ASSIDTFGGELF

j_call: TRBJ2-3
v_call: TRBV7-9
cdr3_aa: ASSSRDYTSTDMQY

j_call: TRBJ1-5
v_call: TRBV6-1
cdr3_aa: ASSEVLSQPQH

j_call: TRBJ2-4
v_call: TRBV29-1
cdr3_aa: SSSDSDIQY

j_call: TRBJ1-6
v_call: TRBV11-1
cdr3_aa: ASNRDRSSPLH

j_call: TRBJ2-3
v_call: TRBV29-1
cdr3_aa: SVDGGEGTDTQY

j_call: TRBJ2-7
v_call: TRBV9
cdr3_aa: ASSVGPSGDTPSEQY

j_call: TRBJ2-5
v_call: TRBV3-1
cdr3_aa: ASSQEELWLAGGLETQY

j_call: TRBJ2-3
v_call: TRBV28
cdr3_aa: ASRNTSGRMQY

j_call: TRBJ2-5
v_call: TRBV6-2/TRBV6-3
cdr3_aa: ASSYGLAGGLGETQY

j_call: TRBJ2-3
v_call: TRBV9
cdr3_aa: ASSDLGLSTDTQY

j_call: TRBJ2-1
v_call: TRBV7-2
cdr3_aa: ASSVDRSRGQF

j_call: TRBJ2-4
v_call: TRBV7-2
cdr3_aa: ASTLGRGGTKNIQY